The next 27 T cell receptor beta chains were all read from a single sample in a study of T cell clonotyping in hematopoietic cell transplantation. Sequencing used immunoSEQ multiplex PCR; TCRdb keeps in-frame clones, though not all of them. Of approximately 2,000 clones listed, roughly 89% are singletons. Sequenced sample: peripheral blood mononuclear cells. These receptors came from a man in his forties in good health. Some clones in this sample may be carry-over from other donors' samples.

The gene calls are TRBV7-2 and TRBJ1-1; 7 bases align to TRBD1. The ends lost 0 bases at V and 1 base at J; junction bases unmatched: 5. The germline V gene encodes CDR1 SGHTA and CDR2 FQGNSA. The CDR3 loop spans 16 amino acids. The CDR3 DNA follows: TGTGCCAGCAGCTTAGCGGGGAACAGGGGGAACACTGAAGCTTTCTTT. It yields the protein CASSLAGNRGNTEAFF. Combining the CDR3 with reference TRBV7-2 and TRBJ1-1 gives the whole variable domain GAGVSQSPSNKVTEKGKDVELRCDPISGHTALYWYRQSLGQGLEFLIYFQGNSAPDKSGLPSDRFSAERTGGSVSTLTIQRTQQEDSAVYLCASSLAGNRGNTEAFFGQGTRLTVV.

This clone was picked up one time. V gene TRBV7-2 combines with J gene TRBJ1-5; a possible D gene is TRBD1 (6 bases). This CDR3 is built from 14 residues. In germline, CDR1 is SGHTA, CDR2 FQGNSA. The germline V and J ends were trimmed by 4 bases and 3 bases, with 10 bases remaining between them. The CDR3 nucleotides read TGTGCCAGCAGCTCAGGACAGCACAATCAGCCCCAGCATTTT. Encoded protein: CASSSGQHNQPQHF.

This rearrangement joins TRBV4-1 to TRBJ1-2; 10 nucleotides match TRBD1. CDR3 length: 15 residues. Germline V gives CDR1 MGHRA, CDR2 YSYEKL. Unmatched junction bases numbered 2, after V lost 2 bases and J lost 2 bases. The CDR3 sequence is CASSQRTGGNYGYTF. DNA for the CDR3: TGCGCCAGCAGCCAACGGACAGGGGGAAACTATGGCTACACCTTC.

The V gene is TRBV2, the J gene TRBJ1-2; D gene ambiguous. The V gene lost 8 bases and the J gene lost 0 bases, with 7 bases spanning the gap. Germline CDR1 reads SNHLY; CDR2 reads FYNNEI. CDR3 length equals 12 residues. In DNA form, the CDR3 reads TGTGCCAGCCACGACCCTAACTATGGCTACACCTTC. It specifies CASHDPNYGYTF.

The chain carries TRBV10-3 and TRBJ1-1; D remains ambiguous. The CDR3 has 12 amino acids. The germline V gene encodes CDR1 ENHRY and CDR2 SYGVKD. The V end lost 6 bases, the J end lost 3 bases, and 8 bases lay between the germline ends. CDR3 in amino acids: CAIRERYTEAFF. CDR3 in DNA: TGTGCCATCAGGGAGAGGTACACTGAAGCTTTCTTT.

The chain combines TRBV4-2 with TRBJ1-6, with D uncertain. The V gene lost 7 bases and the J gene lost 6 bases, with 10 bases spanning the gap. CDR1 and CDR2 from the germline V gene are LGHNA and YNFKEQ. The CDR3 loop spans 13 amino acids. This CDR3 reads CASNRELNSPLHF. Here the CDR3 DNA reads TGTGCCAGCAATCGGGAGCTTAATTCACCCCTCCACTTT.

CDR3 DNA: TGTGCCAGCAGTCCGGGACAGGGGGCTAGGAGTTCACCCCTCCACTTT. Encoded protein: CASSPGQGARSSPLHF. The V call is TRBV27, the J call TRBJ1-6; 12 nucleotides line up with TRBD1. This CDR3 contains 16 residues. CDR1 is MNHEY and CDR2 is SMNVEV in the germline V gene (reference sequence). V shed 5 bases and J 9 bases; nucleotides not matched to a gene: 8.

This clone turned up a few times. This chain links TRBV5-1 with TRBJ2-7; D may be TRBD1 (6 bases). The CDR3 has 13 residues. V was trimmed by 5 bases and J by 2 bases, leaving 11 bases between them. From germline, CDR1 is SGHRS and CDR2 YFSETQ. As DNA, the CDR3 is TGCGCCAGCAGTTGGGACAAGGCCTACGAGCAGTACTTC. This encodes CASSWDKAYEQYF.

This chain joins TRBV7-9 and TRBJ2-2, with TRBD1 matching over 7 bases. This CDR3 comprises 16 residues. Losses at the gene ends were 3 bases for V and 7 bases for J; bases not matched to a gene: 11. Germline V gives CDR1 SEHNR, CDR2 FQNEAQ (reference sequence). CDR3 sequence (DNA): TGTGCCAGCAGCTTCGGACAGGCGCCGCAATTCGGGGAGCTGTTTTTT. Its translation is CASSFGQAPQFGELFF. Based on the CDR3 plus reference TRBV7-9 and TRBJ2-2, the full variable domain is DTGVSQNPRHKITKRGQNVTFRCDPISEHNRLYWYRQTLGQGPEFLTYFQNEAQLEKSRLLSDRFSAERPKGSFSTLEIQRTEQGDSAMYLCASSFGQAPQFGELFFGEGSRLTVL.

This sequence joins TRBV29-1 and TRBJ1-1, with D perhaps matching TRBD1 (5 bases). The germline V gene encodes CDR1 SQVTM and CDR2 ANQGSEA. Between the trimmed V and J ends, which lost 4 bases and 11 bases, there was a span of 14 bases. The CDR3 is made up of 11 amino acids. The CDR3 nucleotides are TGCAGCGTTGCTCCAGGCCGGGGGGCTTTCTTT. Its translation is CSVAPGRGAFF.

The V and J genes are TRBV9 and TRBJ2-2, with no clear D. V was clipped by 3 bases and J by 5 bases, with 5 bases between them. There are 12 residues in the CDR3. Per germline, CDR1 SGDLS and CDR2 YYNGEE. The CDR3 protein is CASSALTGELFF. The DNA of the CDR3 is TGTGCCAGCAGCGCCCTTACCGGGGAGCTGTTTTTT.

This clone was counted between two and nine times. The V and J genes are TRBV6-6 and TRBJ2-6; tentatively, D is TRBD1 (5 bases). CDR1 and CDR2 (germline): MNHNY, SVGAGI (reference sequence). Trimming pared 5 bases from V and 0 bases from J, leaving 8 bases between. This CDR3 has 15 residues. CDR3 bases: TGTGCCAGCAGTGATCAGGGCTCTGGGGCCAACGTCCTGACTTTC. It codes for CASSDQGSGANVLTF.

The rearrangement links TRBV7-3 to TRBJ1-1; D may be TRBD1 (6 bases). Germline CDR1 SGHTA, CDR2 FQGTGA. Trimming removed 5 bases from V and 1 base from J, with 11 bases in between. The CDR3 has 14 amino acids. The CDR3, as DNA: TGTGCCAGCAGCCCGGGACACCAGAACACTGAAGCTTTCTTT. This encodes CASSPGHQNTEAFF.

The V gene is TRBV6-5, the J gene TRBJ1-2; D might be TRBD1 (6 bases). V dropped 4 bases and J dropped 6 bases, with 18 bases sitting between them. The CDR3 loop spans 15 amino acids. The germline V gene encodes CDR1 MNHEY and CDR2 SVGAGI. The CDR3 is CASSFTLNREDGYTF. CDR3 DNA: TGTGCCAGCAGTTTTACCTTAAACAGGGAAGATGGCTACACCTTC.

The CDR3: CASSLGLAGADTQYF. CDR3 in DNA: TGTGCCAGCAGTTTGGGACTAGCGGGGGCAGATACGCAGTATTTT. The chain has TRBV27 and TRBJ2-3; TRBD2 aligns across 14 bases. From germline, CDR1 is MNHEY and CDR2 SMNVEV (reference sequence). The J segment lost 4 bases and the V segment lost 3 bases, leaving 0 bases of the junction unmatched. The length of the CDR3 is 15 residues.

This chain uses TRBV6-1 with TRBJ1-1; tentatively, D is TRBD1 (5 bases). The CDR3 has 16 amino acids. Deletions cut 2 bases from V and 4 bases from J, with 17 bases between. Germline-derived CDR1 and CDR2 are MNHNS and SASEGT. The CDR3 spells CASSEFNRTPVTEAFF. The CDR3 bases are TGTGCCAGCAGTGAATTTAACAGGACCCCGGTCACTGAAGCTTTCTTT.

The CDR3 sequence: CASSQAGDGEQFF. For the CDR3, the DNA is TGTGCCAGCAGCCAAGCCGGGGACGGGGAGCAGTTCTTC. This sequence joins TRBV14 and TRBJ2-1; D is tentatively TRBD1 or TRBD2 (5 bases each). Per the germline V gene, CDR1 is SGHDN and CDR2 is FVKESK. The CDR3 has 13 residues. V was trimmed by 1 base and J by 10 bases, leaving 11 bases between them.

The chain links TRBV6-5 to TRBJ2-7; 7 positions agree with TRBD1. The CDR3 is 14 amino acids. V trimming: 7 bases; J trimming: 7 bases; junction bases outside the gene matches: 13. CDR1 MNHEY and CDR2 SVGAGI come from the germline V gene. The CDR3 DNA is TGTGCCAGCACCCCAGACAGGGTCACCTGGGAGCAGTACTTC. As protein: CASTPDRVTWEQYF.

The chain recombines TRBV7-8 with TRBJ1-1; TRBD1 agrees at 9 bases. This CDR3 contains 16 residues. V lost 5 bases to trimming and J lost 5 bases; unmatched junction nucleotides: 12. Germline CDR1 is SGHVS and CDR2 is FQNEAQ. CDR3 residues: CASSPQTGQGRTEAFF. The CDR3 nucleotides are TGTGCCAGCAGCCCCCAAACGGGACAGGGTAGGACTGAAGCTTTCTTT.

The chain joins TRBV5-1 to TRBJ2-7; TRBD2 agrees at 14 bases. Germline CDR1 SGHRS, CDR2 YFSETQ. The CDR3 spans 16 residues. V lost 4 bases and J lost 0; bases outside the gene matches: 3. CDR3 residues: CASSRTSGGSSYEQYF. The CDR3 nucleotides read TGCGCCAGCAGCCGGACTAGCGGGGGGAGCTCCTACGAGCAGTACTTC.

The V and J genes are TRBV14 and TRBJ2-7; D may correspond to TRBD1 or TRBD2 (6 bases each). This CDR3 has 13 amino acids. Looked up from germline, CDR1 is SGHDN and CDR2 is FVKESK. Trimming shortened V by 2 bases and J by 7 bases, and 12 bases separated the two germline ends. The CDR3 reads CASSQPRGGEQYF. CDR3 nucleotides: TGTGCCAGCAGCCAACCCCGAGGGGGGGAGCAGTACTTC.

This chain connects TRBV2 to TRBJ1-2; D perhaps matches TRBD1 (5 bases). The ends were cut back, 5 bases at V and 5 bases at J, with 9 bases in the middle. The germline CDR1 and CDR2 sequences are SNHLY and FYNNEI. The CDR3 has 12 residues. CDR3 sequence: CASSPRQYGYTF. CDR3 coding DNA: TGTGCCAGCAGTCCCCGACAGTATGGCTACACCTTC.

Note on this clone: A read error may produce the germline difference seen at one junction end. The chain is built from TRBV18 and TRBJ1-1; D not resolved. The CDR3 runs 11 residues. Germline CDR1 is KGHSH and CDR2 is LQKENI. The CDR3 DNA is TGTGCCAGCTCGAGCCGGGCGGAAGTTTTCTTT. Amino acids: CASSSRAEVFF.

This chain uses TRBV7-2 with TRBJ1-1; D gene uncertain. The CDR3 covers 13 residues. Germline CDR1 is SGHTA and CDR2 is FQGNSA. The germline V and J ends were trimmed by 0 bases and 6 bases, with 8 bases remaining between them. The CDR3 here is CASSLAIWAEAFF. The CDR3 coding sequence is TGTGCCAGCAGCTTAGCGATTTGGGCTGAAGCTTTCTTT.

CDR3 DNA: TGTGCCAGCAGCTTAAGAAAGGGGGCGGGAAGCACTGAAGCTTTCTTT. It translates to CASSLRKGAGSTEAFF. The chain links TRBV7-2 to TRBJ1-1, with 7 bases lining up with TRBD1. J was trimmed by 4 bases and V by 2 bases; bases with no gene match: 10. This CDR3 is built from 16 residues. CDR1 and CDR2 (germline): SGHTA, FQGNSA.

The CDR3, as DNA: TGTGCCAGCACTGCGGGTGACATTACGAATTCACCCCTCCACTTT. This translates into CASTAGDITNSPLHF. The rearrangement uses TRBV2 and TRBJ1-6; D is ambiguous. Germline values: CDR1 SNHLY, CDR2 FYNNEI. The CDR3 sequence is 15 residues long. The germline V and J ends were trimmed by 7 bases and 7 bases, with 17 bases remaining between them.

About this clone itself: A much larger clone differs by one base, so this may be a read error. The chain couples TRBV4-1 to TRBJ1-3, with D unclear. This CDR3 has 14 residues. The V end was cut by 1 base, the J end by 0 bases, with 4 bases between. Germline assignment: CDR1 MGHRA and CDR2 YSYEKL. CDR3 coding DNA: TGCGCCAGCAGCCAAGGGGACTCTGGAAACACCATATATTTT. Protein product: CASSQGDSGNTIYF.